This TCR beta chain was recovered during a study of T cell repertoires in cytomegalovirus infection. CDR1 and CDR2 from the germline V gene are SGHDT and YYEEEE. V lost 7 bases and J 8 bases, leaving 16 bases between the germline ends. The CDR3 runs to 13 residues. This clonotype was seen only a few times. Its antigen remains unknown. TCRdb reanalysed the reads using MiXCR and keeps one entry per CDR3 protein. The sample records about 830,000 distinct CDR3 sequences, 30% to 35% being singletons. The sequence was obtained from a human donor in good health (CMV status not recorded). Some clones in this sample may be carry-over from other donors' samples. The chain couples TRBV5-6 to TRBJ2-1; unclear D gene. The starting material was cultured CD8+ T cells from PBMCs, obtained from culture after CMV antigen stimulation. CDR3 sequence reads: CASPCVLFHEQFF. CDR3 DNA: TGTGCCAGCCCGTGCGTCTTATTCCATGAGCAGTTCTTC.